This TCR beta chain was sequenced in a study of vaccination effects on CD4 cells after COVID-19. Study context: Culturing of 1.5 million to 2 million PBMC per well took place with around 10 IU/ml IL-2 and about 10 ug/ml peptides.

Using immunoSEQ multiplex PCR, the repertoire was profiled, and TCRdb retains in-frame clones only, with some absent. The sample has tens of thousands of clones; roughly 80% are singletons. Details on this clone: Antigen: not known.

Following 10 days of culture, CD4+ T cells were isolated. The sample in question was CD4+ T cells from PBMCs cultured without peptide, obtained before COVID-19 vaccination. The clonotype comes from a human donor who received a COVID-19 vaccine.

The CDR3 spells CASSEAARGGRNQPQHF. The CDR3 DNA follows: TGTGCCAGCAGTGAAGCGGCCAGGGGAGGGCGCAATCAGCCCCAGCATTTT. The rearrangement joins TRBV6-1 to TRBJ1-5; weak D call: TRBD1 (6 bases). The CDR3 is 17 residues long. Per germline, CDR1 MNHNS and CDR2 SASEGT. V was cut by 0 bases and J by 2 bases, with 14 bases left in between.